The 20 T cell receptor beta chains below all came from one sample that was sequenced in a study of spatial heterogeneity in lung cancer. Time point in this sample: blood at routine non-recurrence follow-up after resection. The input material, whole RNA from tumor, nontumor lung or frozen PBMC, was sequenced unsorted. TCRdb reprocessed the 5' RACE reads via MiXCR and lists one record per CDR3 protein. Here the sample spans about 52,000 distinct CDR3 sequences, 7.4% being singletons. The specimen was PBMCs, collected at follow-up. Every receptor here comes from a female donor with early-stage non-small cell lung cancer.

The V and J genes are TRBV7-9 and TRBJ2-1; 11 bases agree with TRBD1. The CDR3 is 14 amino acids. The junction had 3 bases not matched to a gene; V was cut back by 3 bases and J by 8 bases. CDR1 SEHNR and CDR2 FQNEAQ come from the germline V gene (reference sequence). In nucleotides, the CDR3 is TGTGCCAGCAGCTTGGGACAGGGGGAGGATGAGCAGTTCTTC. Translating gives CASSLGQGEDEQFF.

This clonotype was observed at least ten times. The rearrangement links TRBV4-3 to TRBJ2-1; tentatively, D is TRBD1 (5 bases). The germline V and J ends were trimmed by 1 base and 4 bases, with 14 bases remaining between them. CDR1 is LGHNA, CDR2 YSLEER, per germline. The CDR3 spans 16 residues. CDR3 sequence (DNA): TGCGCCAGCAGCCAAGGTGGGGCCCTGTTTTACAATGAGCAGTTCTTC. It is translated as CASSQGGALFYNEQFF.

This clonotype occurred many times. This rearrangement joins TRBV14 to TRBJ1-2; 10 bases are a match to TRBD1. The CDR3 is 18 residues long. Germline values: CDR1 SGHDN, CDR2 FVKESK. V shed 3 bases and J 2 bases; nucleotides not matched to a gene: 12. Written as DNA, the CDR3 is TGTGCCAGCAGCCACGGGACAGGGGTTCCGAGTCGAAACTATGGCTACACCTTC. This gives the protein CASSHGTGVPSRNYGYTF.

V is TRBV6-1 and J is TRBJ2-1; the D is unclear. Per the germline V gene, CDR1 is MNHNS and CDR2 is SASEGT. V was clipped by 2 bases and J by 15 bases, with 11 bases between them. The CDR3 loop spans 11 amino acids. The CDR3 loop reads CASSEWGKGFF. The CDR3, as DNA: TGTGCCAGCAGTGAATGGGGAAAGGGGTTCTTC.

This clonotype appeared many times. The rearrangement joins TRBV2 to TRBJ1-2, with D uncertain. Trimming pared 3 bases from V and 9 bases from J, leaving 8 bases between. Germline loops: CDR1 SNHLY, CDR2 FYNNEI. CDR3 length equals 11 residues. The CDR3 is CASSDFLSYTF. CDR3 nucleotide sequence: TGTGCCAGCAGTGATTTCCTCAGCTACACCTTC.

This clonotype was found many times. This chain links TRBV23-1 with TRBJ2-7, with TRBD1 identical over 7 bases. TRBV23-1 has ORF status, its function being uncertain. Trimming at V came to 7 bases and at J to 3 bases, leaving 9 bases not matched to a gene. The CDR3 covers 14 residues. The CDR3 DNA reads as TGCGCCAGCACGGACAGGTCGCTCTTCTACGAGCAGTACTTC. Amino acid sequence: CASTDRSLFYEQYF.

This clonotype was detected only a few times. This CDR3 is CASSRGTSGRQETQYF. The CDR3 DNA follows: TGTGCCAGCAGCCGGGGGACTAGCGGCCGGCAAGAGACCCAGTACTTC. The V call is TRBV14, the J call TRBJ2-5; 11 bases match TRBD2. CDR1 SGHDN and CDR2 FVKESK come from the germline V gene. CDR3 size: 16 residues. J was trimmed by 2 bases and V by 4 bases; bases with no gene match: 6.

This clonotype was counted many times. The gene calls are TRBV20-1 and TRBJ2-3; 12 bases match TRBD2. The CDR3 is made up of 15 amino acids. Trimming at V came to 5 bases and at J to 6 bases, leaving 9 bases not matched to a gene. CDR1 is DFQATT and CDR2 is SNEGSKA in the germline V gene (reference sequence). The CDR3 DNA reads as TGCAGTGCTGGAAGGACTAGCGGGACTCGGGATACGCAGTATTTT. This codes for CSAGRTSGTRDTQYF.

This clonotype appeared a few times. This chain connects TRBV20-1 to TRBJ2-7; no firm D call. The germline gives CDR1 DFQATT, CDR2 SNEGSKA (reference sequence). Trimming cost V 6 bases and J 3 bases, with 12 bases left between them. This CDR3 comprises 12 residues. The CDR3 is CSAVPLDYEQYF. The CDR3, as DNA: TGCAGTGCCGTACCCCTCGACTACGAGCAGTACTTC.

The chain has TRBV7-2 and TRBJ1-4, with D perhaps TRBD1 (5 bases). This CDR3 is 13 amino acids long. Trimming removed 1 base from V and 8 bases from J, with 8 bases in between. Germline CDR1 SGHTA, CDR2 FQGNSA. CDR3 nucleotides: TGTGCCAGCAGCTTAGGCTGGGACGAAAAACTGTTTTTT. It specifies CASSLGWDEKLFF.

This clonotype has a count of ten or more. The gene calls are TRBV18 and TRBJ1-1, with 9 nucleotides matching TRBD1. V was pared by 2 bases and J by 1 base, with 5 bases of the junction left unmatched. CDR1 KGHSH and CDR2 LQKENI come from the germline V gene. This CDR3 comprises 16 residues. The CDR3 loop reads CASSPRDRATNTEAFF. The CDR3 coding sequence is TGTGCCAGCTCACCAAGGGACAGGGCAACGAACACTGAAGCTTTCTTT.

Ten or more counts support this clonotype. The chain combines TRBV7-3 with TRBJ1-1; tentatively, D is TRBD1 (6 bases). The length of the CDR3 is 13 residues. V shed 5 bases and J shed 4 bases, with 11 bases lying between them. Germline V gene lookup returns CDR1 SGHTA and CDR2 FQGTGA. The CDR3 is CASSDTGFTEAFF. CDR3 nucleotide sequence: TGTGCCAGCAGCGACACAGGGTTCACTGAAGCTTTCTTT.

In its sample, this clonotype was seen many times. J is TRBJ2-7 and V is TRBV4-1; 11 bases map to TRBD1. Germline CDR1 and CDR2: MGHRA and YSYEKL. Unmatched junction bases numbered 3, after V lost 4 bases and J lost 4 bases. The CDR3 is 14 amino acids. The chain's CDR3 is CASSRGTGGYEQYF. In nucleotides, the CDR3 is TGCGCCAGCAGCCGCGGGACAGGGGGGTACGAGCAGTACTTC.

In its sample, this clonotype was seen many times. The chain combines TRBV29-1 with TRBJ2-7, with 8 bases aligning to TRBD1. The germline V gene encodes CDR1 SQVTM and CDR2 ANQGSEA. The CDR3 contains 13 residues. The J segment lost 1 base and the V segment lost 4 bases, leaving 3 bases of the junction unmatched. The CDR3 DNA sequence: TGCAGCGTTGGGCGACAGGGGTCCTACGAGCAGTACTTC. Translation gives CSVGRQGSYEQYF.

This clonotype was picked up many times. The chain's CDR3 is CASSEGGAGAYEQYF. In nucleotides, the CDR3 is TGTGCCAGCAGTGAAGGTGGGGCAGGGGCCTACGAGCAGTACTTC. The J gene is TRBJ2-7, the V gene TRBV6-1; D possibly corresponds to TRBD1 (6 bases). Deletions cut 1 base from V and 2 bases from J, with 12 bases between. Germline CDR1 and CDR2: MNHNS and SASEGT. This CDR3 comprises 15 residues.

This clonotype appeared many times. V gene TRBV20-1 combines with J gene TRBJ2-3; 9 nucleotides align to TRBD2. There are 16 residues in the CDR3. J was trimmed by 4 bases and V by 3 bases; bases with no gene match: 11. Germline assignment: CDR1 DFQATT and CDR2 SNEGSKA (reference sequence). The CDR3 reads CSARDLGGGAADTQYF. The DNA for the CDR3 is TGCAGTGCTAGGGACCTGGGCGGGGGGGCCGCAGATACGCAGTATTTT.

This clonotype appeared many times. J is TRBJ2-7 and V is TRBV5-1; 10 bases match TRBD1. Germline loops: CDR1 SGHRS, CDR2 YFSETQ. Trimming removed 3 bases from V and 4 bases from J; junction bases left unmatched: 7. The CDR3 has 15 amino acids. The CDR3 DNA reads as TGCGCCAGCAGCTCCGGACAGGGGGACATATACGAGCAGTACTTC. Its protein is CASSSGQGDIYEQYF.

This clonotype was seen a few times. The chain uses TRBV20-1 and TRBJ2-1; weak D call: TRBD2 (5 bases). Germline V gives CDR1 DFQATT, CDR2 SNEGSKA (reference sequence). This CDR3 is built from 15 residues. V was pared by 6 bases and J by 5 bases, with 20 bases between. CDR3 sequence (DNA): TGCAGTGCCGACCCTCCCGGGATCGGAGACAATGAGCAGTTCTTC. It is translated as CSADPPGIGDNEQFF.

Only a few counts were recorded for this clonotype. V gene TRBV25-1 combines with J gene TRBJ1-2; D may be TRBD1 (5 bases). This CDR3 spans 13 amino acids. The ends were cut back, 4 bases at V and 4 bases at J, with 10 bases in the middle. Germline CDR1 and CDR2: MGHDK and SYGVNS. CDR3 nucleotides: TGTGCCAGCAGTGGGGGACGGGGCTATGGCTACACCTTC. Amino acid sequence: CASSGGRGYGYTF.

In nucleotides, the CDR3 is TGTGCCAGCAGCTCAGGTCGGGTCAGCACTGAAGCTTTCTTT. Residues: CASSSGRVSTEAFF. The gene calls are TRBV7-2 and TRBJ1-1; D unclear. The CDR3 totals 14 residues. Trimming cost V 4 bases and J 4 bases, with 13 bases left between them. Germline V lookup: CDR1 SGHTA, CDR2 FQGNSA.